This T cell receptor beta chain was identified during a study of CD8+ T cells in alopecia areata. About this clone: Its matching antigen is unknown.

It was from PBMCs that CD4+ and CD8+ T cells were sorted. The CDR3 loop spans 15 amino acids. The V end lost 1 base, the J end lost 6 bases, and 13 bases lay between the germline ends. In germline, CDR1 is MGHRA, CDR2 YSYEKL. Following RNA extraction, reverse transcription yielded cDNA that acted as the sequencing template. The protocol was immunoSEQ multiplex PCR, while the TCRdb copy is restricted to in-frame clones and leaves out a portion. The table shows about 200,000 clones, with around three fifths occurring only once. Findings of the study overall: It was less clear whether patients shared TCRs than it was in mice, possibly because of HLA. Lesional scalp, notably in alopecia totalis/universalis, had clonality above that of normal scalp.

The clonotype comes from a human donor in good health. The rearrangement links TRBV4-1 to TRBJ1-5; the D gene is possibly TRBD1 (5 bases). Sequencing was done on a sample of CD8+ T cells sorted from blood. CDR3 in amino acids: CASSQAYQGSQPQHF. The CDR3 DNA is TGCGCCAGCAGCCAAGCTTATCAGGGAAGTCAGCCCCAGCATTTT.